Shown below are 30 T cell receptor beta chains from a single sample sequenced in a study of T cell responses to AZD1222 COVID-19 vaccine (dated by TCRdb to the early 2020s). Library creation used the immunoSEQ multiplex PCR assay. The table was pulled from immuneACCESS by TCRdb, which kept in-frame rearrangements only. Such tables lose some clones; where checked, under half of the loss comes from unresolved V genes, and the rest has no known cause. For this sample the table gives roughly 70,000 clones, of which 80% to 90% were detected only once. About 2.4% of the sample goes to the ten largest clones. Per the publication, the time point label means: baseline before first vaccination. Material: peripheral blood, obtained on day 0 of AZD1222 vaccination. All receptors derive from an adult in good health.

This chain joins TRBV28 and TRBJ1-1, with D perhaps TRBD1 (5 bases). This CDR3 is built from 12 residues. Germline-derived CDR1 and CDR2 are MDHEN and SYDVKM. Trimming took off 11 bases at V and 3 bases at J, with 13 bases between the two ends. DNA for the CDR3: TGTGCCGTTGGGGGGAGGGACACTGAAGCTTTCTTT. Protein sequence: CAVGGRDTEAFF.

The V gene is TRBV7-9, the J gene TRBJ1-1, with 8 positions matching TRBD1. From germline, CDR1 is SEHNR and CDR2 FQNEAQ (reference sequence). This CDR3 contains 15 residues. Trimming cost V 5 bases and J 0 bases; bases outside gene matches: 5. As DNA, the CDR3 is TGTGCCAGCAGCATACGGACAGGGATGAACACTGAAGCTTTCTTT. Translating gives CASSIRTGMNTEAFF.

The gene calls are TRBV28 and TRBJ1-1; D remains unclear. The germline V and J ends were trimmed by 6 bases and 4 bases, with 12 bases remaining between them. Germline CDR1 and CDR2: MDHEN and SYDVKM. The CDR3 spans 13 residues. CDR3 amino acids: CASRSDLITEAFF. Written as DNA, the CDR3 is TGTGCCAGCAGGAGCGACCTCATCACTGAAGCTTTCTTT.

J is TRBJ1-1 and V is TRBV27; 11 nucleotides align to TRBD1. This CDR3 has 15 residues. Germline CDR1 MNHEY, CDR2 SMNVEV (reference sequence). V was clipped by 5 bases and J by 2 bases; unmatched bases: 4. The CDR3 reads CASSPRTGGNTEAFF. CDR3 in DNA: TGTGCCAGCAGTCCCCGGACAGGGGGCAACACTGAAGCTTTCTTT.

V usage is TRBV24-1 and J usage is TRBJ2-7; D is unclear. Germline assignment: CDR1 KGHDR and CDR2 SFDVKD. V lost 7 bases and J lost 0, with 9 bases in between. The CDR3 extends over 13 amino acids. CDR3 coding DNA: TGTGCCACCAGCGACGGTCCCTCCTACGAGCAGTACTTC. It yields the protein CATSDGPSYEQYF.

The rearrangement uses TRBV18 and TRBJ1-4, with 12 positions matching TRBD1. Germline CDR1 is KGHSH and CDR2 is LQKENI. The length of the CDR3 is 17 residues. Unmatched junction bases numbered 3, after V lost 1 base and J lost 3 bases. CDR3 DNA sequence: TGTGCCAGCTCACCACGGGACAGGGGGCTTTCTAATGAAAAACTGTTTTTT. Its protein product is CASSPRDRGLSNEKLFF.

This clone has a single count. Here the CDR3 reads CASSRAGGRDTQYF. The CDR3, as DNA: TGTGCCAGCAGTCGAGCGGGGGGAAGAGATACGCAGTATTTT. The chain links TRBV6-5 to TRBJ2-3, with 9 bases aligning to TRBD2. J lost 5 bases, V lost 5 bases, and 5 bases had no gene match. The CDR3 has 14 residues. Germline CDR1 reads MNHEY; CDR2 reads SVGAGI.

In its sample, this clone was seen once. The chain has TRBV5-1 and TRBJ2-7; 10 bases map to TRBD1. Germline V gives CDR1 SGHRS, CDR2 YFSETQ. The J segment lost 5 bases and the V segment lost 5 bases, leaving 7 bases of the junction unmatched. The CDR3 length is 14 residues. Here the CDR3 reads CASRPTGGQDEQYF. In nucleotides, the CDR3 is TGCGCCAGCAGACCGACAGGGGGCCAAGACGAGCAGTACTTC.

The rearrangement links TRBV5-1 to TRBJ2-6; D not resolved. V was clipped by 0 bases and J by 4 bases, with 17 bases between them. Germline V lookup: CDR1 SGHRS, CDR2 YFSETQ. The length of the CDR3 is 18 residues. The CDR3 protein is CASSLAGAQSVGANVLTF. CDR3 bases: TGCGCCAGCAGCTTGGCCGGTGCACAAAGCGTCGGGGCCAACGTCCTGACTTTC.

This chain joins TRBV28 and TRBJ2-1; TRBD2 agrees at 13 bases. The germline V gene encodes CDR1 MDHEN and CDR2 SYDVKM. V shed 7 bases and J 4 bases; nucleotides not matched to a gene: 10. The CDR3 totals 17 residues. CDR3 sequence (DNA): TGTGCCAGCAATACTAGCGGGAGGGGTAACTTTTACAATGAGCAGTTCTTC. Its translation: CASNTSGRGNFYNEQFF.

The CDR3 DNA follows: TGCAGCGCTAGGACTAGCGGATCCTACAATGAGCAGTTCTTC. Protein sequence: CSARTSGSYNEQFF. The genes are TRBV29-1 and TRBJ2-1; 10 nucleotides line up with TRBD2. Germline V gives CDR1 SQVTM, CDR2 ANQGSEA. Trimming at V came to 7 bases and at J to 1 base, leaving 4 bases not matched to a gene. CDR3 length: 14 residues.

V gene TRBV19 combines with J gene TRBJ2-3; 7 nucleotides align to TRBD2. The CDR3 is 16 residues long. Germline V lookup: CDR1 LNHDA, CDR2 SQIVND (reference sequence). V dropped 11 bases and J dropped 2; count of bases not matched to a gene: 16. The CDR3 sequence is CAARGGERLVTDTQYF. CDR3 DNA: TGTGCCGCGAGGGGAGGGGAGCGACTAGTCACAGATACGCAGTATTTT.

This clone was detected a few times. The rearrangement joins TRBV24-1 to TRBJ2-7; 10 nucleotides agree with TRBD1. CDR1 is KGHDR, CDR2 SFDVKD, per germline. The ends lost 2 bases at V and 7 bases at J; junction bases unmatched: 10. The CDR3 loop spans 16 amino acids. The CDR3: CATSDSLTGGAEEQYF. CDR3 bases: TGTGCCACCAGTGATTCCCTGACAGGGGGCGCGGAGGAGCAGTACTTC.

This chain joins TRBV24-1 and TRBJ2-2; D remains ambiguous. This CDR3 spans 15 amino acids. Germline V gene lookup returns CDR1 KGHDR and CDR2 SFDVKD. The ends were cut back, 7 bases at V and 1 base at J, with 12 bases in the middle. The chain's CDR3 is CATSSWRKNTGELFF. In nucleotides, the CDR3 is TGTGCCACCAGCTCCTGGCGGAAGAACACCGGGGAGCTGTTTTTT.

The chain links TRBV5-6 to TRBJ2-7; no definite D call. CDR1 is SGHDT, CDR2 YYEEEE, per germline. This CDR3 region has 11 residues. Trimming removed 3 bases from V and 2 bases from J, with 3 bases in between. The CDR3: CASSYTYEQYF. CDR3 bases: TGTGCCAGCAGCTACACCTACGAGCAGTACTTC.

This chain joins TRBV19 and TRBJ2-5; D remains ambiguous. V lost 6 bases to trimming and J lost 3 bases, with 11 bases between them. Germline values: CDR1 LNHDA, CDR2 SQIVND (reference sequence). This CDR3 is built from 13 residues. CDR3 sequence reads: CASRGQSEETQYF. The DNA for the CDR3 is TGTGCCAGTAGAGGCCAGAGCGAAGAGACCCAGTACTTC.

The V and J genes are TRBV12-3 or TRBV12-4 and TRBJ1-5, with D hard to call. The CDR3 extends over 13 amino acids. V lost 3 bases and J 7 bases, leaving 10 bases between the germline ends. CDR3 DNA: TGTGCCAGCAGTTTTTTCGAGGAACAGCCCCAGCATTTT. This codes for CASSFFEEQPQHF.

In its sample, this clone was seen a few times. The V gene is TRBV14, the J gene TRBJ1-4; D is possibly TRBD1 (6 bases). The V gene lost 0 bases and the J gene lost 7 bases, with 18 bases spanning the gap. Looked up from germline, CDR1 is SGHDN and CDR2 is FVKESK. The CDR3 extends over 17 amino acids. CDR3 loop: CASSQDFSGGPGEKLFF. The CDR3 bases are TGTGCCAGCAGCCAAGATTTTTCCGGGGGGCCGGGTGAAAAACTGTTTTTT.

Comments on this clone: Other DNA sequences from this sample encode an identical CDR3 as well. The chain combines TRBV11-2 with TRBJ1-5; D gene unclear. CDR3 length equals 13 residues. Trimming cost V 3 bases and J 0 bases, with 3 bases left between them. Germline CDR1 and CDR2: SGHAT and FQNNGV. The CDR3 protein is CASSLGSNQPQHF. The CDR3, as DNA: TGTGCCAGCAGCTTGGGTAGCAATCAGCCCCAGCATTTT.

This chain joins TRBV11-3 and TRBJ1-1, with D tentatively TRBD1 (5 bases). Germline CDR1 SGHNT, CDR2 YENEEA. The CDR3 totals 12 residues. Between the trimmed V and J ends, which lost 8 bases and 1 base, there was a span of 8 bases. The CDR3 sequence: CASRGPNTEAFF. The CDR3 DNA sequence: TGTGCCAGCCGGGGCCCGAACACTGAAGCTTTCTTT.

The chain joins TRBV7-9 to TRBJ2-1; TRBD2 aligns across 10 bases. CDR1 is SEHNR and CDR2 is FQNEAQ in the germline V gene (reference sequence). CDR3 length: 16 residues. The junction had 9 bases not matched to a gene; V was cut back by 7 bases and J by 3 bases. CDR3 bases: TGTGCCAGCAACAAATGGACTAGCGGAATCTACAATGAGCAGTTCTTC. Translated, it gives CASNKWTSGIYNEQFF. Drawing the rest from reference TRBV7-9 and TRBJ2-1, the complete variable domain is DTGVSQNPRHKITKRGQNVTFRCDPISEHNRLYWYRQTLGQGPEFLTYFQNEAQLEKSRLLSDRFSAERPKGSFSTLEIQRTEQGDSAMYLCASNKWTSGIYNEQFFGPGTRLTVL.

The chain has TRBV5-5 and TRBJ2-7; 9 bases agree with TRBD2. This CDR3 contains 15 residues. Trimming cost V 3 bases and J 3 bases; bases outside gene matches: 7. CDR1 is SGHKS and CDR2 is YYEKEE in the germline V gene (reference sequence). The chain's CDR3 is CASSSLAGDSYEQYF. The CDR3 DNA is TGTGCCAGCAGCTCGTTAGCGGGAGACAGCTACGAGCAGTACTTC.

The chain links TRBV7-9 to TRBJ2-4; D is unresolved. CDR3 size: 14 residues. V shed 2 bases and J shed 3 bases, with 8 bases lying between them. The germline CDR1 and CDR2 sequences are SEHNR and FQNEAQ (reference sequence). The CDR3 sequence is CASSLTSVKNIQYF. The CDR3 DNA reads as TGTGCCAGCAGCTTAACGTCGGTCAAAAACATTCAGTACTTC.

This chain links TRBV5-4 with TRBJ1-3; D is perhaps TRBD1 (5 bases). Germline V gene sequence: CDR1 SGHNT, CDR2 YYREEE (reference sequence). V lost 1 base and J 0 bases, leaving 14 bases between the germline ends. The CDR3 covers 17 residues. CDR3 nucleotide sequence: TGTGCCAGCAGCTTGAGGGCCCAGGGAATCTCTGGAAACACCATATATTTT. Translating it yields CASSLRAQGISGNTIYF.

This chain joins TRBV29-1 and TRBJ1-1; TRBD1 agrees at 9 bases. Germline values: CDR1 SQVTM, CDR2 ANQGSEA. V gave up 7 bases and J gave up 2 bases; unmatched junction bases: 5. This CDR3 region has 13 residues. The DNA for the CDR3 is TGCAGCGCATGCACAGGGGGCAACACTGAAGCTTTCTTT. Amino acid sequence: CSACTGGNTEAFF.

This chain connects TRBV27 to TRBJ2-7; tentative D call: TRBD2 (6 bases). The germline CDR1 and CDR2 sequences are MNHEY and SMNVEV (reference sequence). This CDR3 has 14 residues. Trimming pared 6 bases from V and 2 bases from J, leaving 14 bases between. CDR3: CASRLVGGPYEQYF. The CDR3 bases are TGTGCCAGCAGATTGGTGGGAGGACCCTACGAGCAGTACTTC.

The CDR3 sequence: CASSQGRRDEAFF. CDR3 nucleotides: TGTGCCAGCAGCCAAGGGAGGAGAGATGAAGCTTTCTTT. The J gene is TRBJ1-1, the V gene TRBV3-1 (or the pseudogene TRBV3-2); D is unresolved. This CDR3 spans 13 amino acids. Trimming took off 1 base at V and 7 bases at J, with 10 bases between the two ends. Germline-derived CDR1 and CDR2 are LGHDT and YNNKEL (reference sequence).

The chain carries TRBV7-8 and TRBJ1-1, with D unresolved. CDR3 length: 12 amino acids. V was shortened by 5 bases and J by 1 base, with 5 bases between the two germline ends. The V gene's germline CDR1 is SGHVS and CDR2 FQNEAQ. The CDR3 here is CASSIQNTEAFF. The CDR3 DNA follows: TGTGCCAGCAGCATCCAGAACACTGAAGCTTTCTTT.

The gene calls are TRBV28 and TRBJ2-1; D is possibly TRBD1 (5 bases). Germline loops: CDR1 MDHEN, CDR2 SYDVKM. The CDR3 runs 15 residues. V lost 4 bases to trimming and J lost 9 bases, with 19 bases between them. The CDR3 loop is CASSSRNSDSSEQFF. CDR3 nucleotides: TGTGCCAGCAGTTCCCGTAATTCTGACAGCTCTGAGCAGTTCTTC.

The V call is TRBV5-4, the J call TRBJ1-4; the match to TRBD1 covers 9 bases. Germline values: CDR1 SGHNT, CDR2 YYREEE (reference sequence). The CDR3 length is 14 residues. V was pared by 3 bases and J by 7 bases, with 4 bases of the junction left unmatched. CDR3 amino acids: CASSSGTGFEKLFF. The CDR3 DNA is TGTGCCAGCAGCTCCGGGACAGGGTTTGAAAAACTGTTTTTT.